This T cell receptor beta chain was captured by sequencing in a study of blood T cell repertoires in COVID-19 (TCRdb year 2020). Concerning the study at large: The collaborator samples originated in the United States, Italy and Spain and spanned the acute and convalescent phases of COVID-19. The prospective study material was composed of cDNA or gDNA derived from T cells, B-cell-depleted T cells, or PBMCs. Subjects who had been exposed to COVID-19, were actively infected with it, or had recovered from it provided the deeply sampled blood TCRbeta repertoires that made up the dataset. A freely available public database, intended as a resource for researchers studying the immune response to SARS-CoV-2, is where the repertoires were released. Samples came from the ongoing ImmuneRACE study (first 160 participants) plus 1,254 subjects from 6 global collaborators. A de-identified subject ID, COVID-19 status, age in years and sex were almost always included in the sample metadata. HLA class I and class II types, where available, came from metadata supplied by the sample provider rather than from assay-based typing.

On this clone: Its cognate antigen has yet to be identified. No per-base quality is available; no much larger clone lies one base away.

What the work shows at the level of the full study, not this receptor alone: How much clinical and demographic metadata was included differed by source and by participant, and the metadata was provided uncurated.

V is reduced by 3 bases and J by 0 bases, leaving a spacing of 14 bases between them. There are 16 amino acids in the CDR3, from cysteine to phenylalanine inclusive. Only the CDR3 part of the read is kept: 48 bases, read in frame from the first base. CDR1 and CDR2 are drawn from the germline V gene (reference sequence): SGHKS, YYEKEE. Whole blood was collected in K2EDTA tubes by collaborating institutions according to the institutions' own protocols. For TCRbeta analysis, collaborators shipped samples in one of three forms: frozen whole blood, isolated PBMCs, or DNA extracted from either of those sample types. TCRbeta CDR3 regions were amplified from genomic DNA by means of the immunoSEQ Assay, a bias-controlled multiplex PCR. As for the original processing: The number of nucleated cells in each sample was estimated by amplification of reference gene primers within the assay. To quantify the absolute abundance of each unique TCRbeta CDR3 rearrangement, sequence reads were collapsed and filtered. Productive Simpson clonality was computed per sample as the square root of Simpson's diversity index over productive rearrangements. TCRdb took over this immuneACCESS table, retaining in-frame rearrangements with V and J assigned. Such tables are incomplete; in checked studies, under half of the missing clones stem from an unresolved V gene, and the remainder is unexplained. V, J and clone size derive from that table, while D and trimming were established from the DNA sequence. The sample yields about 62,000 clones; around 84% were counted once. The top ten hold 0.9% to 1.2% of the sample.

The sequence was obtained from a man between 65 and 79 years old with acute or convalescent COVID-19. The chain is assembled from TRBV5-5 and TRBJ2-3; a tentative D call is TRBD2 (6 bases match). The specimen was peripheral blood. The nucleotide sequence is TGTGCCAGCAGCTCTCCGGGACTGGCTAGCACAGATACGCAGTATTTT. Translated, it gives CASSSPGLASTDTQYF.